What follows describes a single T cell receptor beta chain. Clones were sequenced by immunoSEQ multiplex PCR, and TCRdb holds only the in-frame ones, with some missing. The sample lists more than 250,000 clones, 70% to 90% occurring once. Two negative PCRs, clearance, or symptom resolution characterized the recovered Cohort 3 donors. The sample is drawn from a study of blood T cell repertoires in COVID-19. About the research overall: Some COVID-19 samples were acute and others convalescent; all came from the United States, Italy and Spain. The cDNA or gDNA used as material had been derived from T cells, B-cell-depleted T cells, or PBMCs.

What was sequenced was PBMCs or T cells enriched from blood (not recorded which). The TCR originated in a woman between 40 and 55 years old who had recovered from COVID-19.

CDR3 DNA sequence: TGTGCCAGCAGTCCCTATGCCGTGAACACTGAAGCTTTCTTT. Protein sequence: CASSPYAVNTEAFF. The V and J genes are TRBV9 and TRBJ1-1; D call uncertain. Germline V gene lookup returns CDR1 SGDLS and CDR2 YYNGEE. The CDR3 has 14 amino acids. V lost 5 bases to trimming and J lost 0 bases, with 11 bases between them.